The next 5 T cell receptor beta chains were all read from a single sample in a study of cytomegalovirus exposure and HLA in healthy donors. The primer mix had 60 Vbeta and 13 Jbeta primers. Produced via immunoSEQ multiplex PCR; TCRdb's table is partial and in-frame only. The data contain roughly 120,000 clones, roughly 82% of them singletons. Specimen: PBMCs. These receptors were taken from a woman aged 60-70 years in good health and CMV-seropositive.

V and J are TRBV7-2 and TRBJ2-7, with no clear D. V was pared by 4 bases and J by 2 bases, with 12 bases between. CDR1 SGHTA and CDR2 FQGNSA come from the germline V gene. This CDR3 has 14 amino acids. CDR3 DNA sequence: TGTGCCAGCAGCTCGGCGGCCTTGGCCTACGAGCAGTACTTC. Its protein is CASSSAALAYEQYF.

The rearrangement uses TRBV7-2 and TRBJ2-3, with D uncertain. Trimming took off 3 bases at V and 2 bases at J, with 9 bases between the two ends. CDR1 is SGHTA and CDR2 is FQGNSA in the germline V gene. This CDR3 is 14 amino acids long. CDR3 loop: CASSFNRDTDTQYF. The DNA for the CDR3 is TGTGCCAGCAGCTTTAACAGAGACACAGATACGCAGTATTTT.

The rearrangement uses TRBV30 and TRBJ2-7, with D unresolved. The length of the CDR3 is 12 residues. V was shortened by 0 bases and J by 7 bases, with 10 bases between the two germline ends. Looked up from germline, CDR1 is GTSNPN and CDR2 is SVGIG (reference sequence). CDR3 sequence reads: CAWSVQLEEQYF. CDR3 in DNA: TGTGCCTGGAGTGTACAGTTGGAAGAGCAGTACTTC.

Turning to this clone: No conserved phenylalanine or tryptophan ends this CDR3, so it is likely a read error. The chain couples TRBV27 to TRBJ2-7, with D perhaps TRBD2 (6 bases). The germline V gene encodes CDR1 MNHEY and CDR2 SMNVEV (reference sequence). V lost 3 bases, J lost 3 bases, and 15 bases lay in between. The CDR3 extends over 15 amino acids. CDR3 loop: CASSFRRLAFYEQYL. CDR3 in DNA: TGTGCCAGCAGTTTCCGGCGGCTAGCGTTCTACGAGCAGTACCTC.

The chain joins TRBV11-1 to TRBJ2-5; D might be TRBD2 (6 bases). The CDR3 extends over 14 amino acids. Looked up from germline, CDR1 is SGHAT and CDR2 is FQDESV (reference sequence). Trimming shortened V by 5 bases and J by 5 bases, and 15 bases separated the two germline ends. The CDR3: CASSPPAGLETQYF. The CDR3 DNA is TGTGCCAGCAGCCCACCGGCGGGGCTGGAGACCCAGTACTTC. Full variable domain (remainder filled in from reference TRBV11-1 and TRBJ2-5): EAEVAQSPRYKITEKSQAVAFWCDPISGHATLYWYRQILGQGPELLVQFQDESVVDDSQLPKDRFSAERLKGVDSTLKIQPAELGDSAMYLCASSPPAGLETQYFGPGTRLLVL.